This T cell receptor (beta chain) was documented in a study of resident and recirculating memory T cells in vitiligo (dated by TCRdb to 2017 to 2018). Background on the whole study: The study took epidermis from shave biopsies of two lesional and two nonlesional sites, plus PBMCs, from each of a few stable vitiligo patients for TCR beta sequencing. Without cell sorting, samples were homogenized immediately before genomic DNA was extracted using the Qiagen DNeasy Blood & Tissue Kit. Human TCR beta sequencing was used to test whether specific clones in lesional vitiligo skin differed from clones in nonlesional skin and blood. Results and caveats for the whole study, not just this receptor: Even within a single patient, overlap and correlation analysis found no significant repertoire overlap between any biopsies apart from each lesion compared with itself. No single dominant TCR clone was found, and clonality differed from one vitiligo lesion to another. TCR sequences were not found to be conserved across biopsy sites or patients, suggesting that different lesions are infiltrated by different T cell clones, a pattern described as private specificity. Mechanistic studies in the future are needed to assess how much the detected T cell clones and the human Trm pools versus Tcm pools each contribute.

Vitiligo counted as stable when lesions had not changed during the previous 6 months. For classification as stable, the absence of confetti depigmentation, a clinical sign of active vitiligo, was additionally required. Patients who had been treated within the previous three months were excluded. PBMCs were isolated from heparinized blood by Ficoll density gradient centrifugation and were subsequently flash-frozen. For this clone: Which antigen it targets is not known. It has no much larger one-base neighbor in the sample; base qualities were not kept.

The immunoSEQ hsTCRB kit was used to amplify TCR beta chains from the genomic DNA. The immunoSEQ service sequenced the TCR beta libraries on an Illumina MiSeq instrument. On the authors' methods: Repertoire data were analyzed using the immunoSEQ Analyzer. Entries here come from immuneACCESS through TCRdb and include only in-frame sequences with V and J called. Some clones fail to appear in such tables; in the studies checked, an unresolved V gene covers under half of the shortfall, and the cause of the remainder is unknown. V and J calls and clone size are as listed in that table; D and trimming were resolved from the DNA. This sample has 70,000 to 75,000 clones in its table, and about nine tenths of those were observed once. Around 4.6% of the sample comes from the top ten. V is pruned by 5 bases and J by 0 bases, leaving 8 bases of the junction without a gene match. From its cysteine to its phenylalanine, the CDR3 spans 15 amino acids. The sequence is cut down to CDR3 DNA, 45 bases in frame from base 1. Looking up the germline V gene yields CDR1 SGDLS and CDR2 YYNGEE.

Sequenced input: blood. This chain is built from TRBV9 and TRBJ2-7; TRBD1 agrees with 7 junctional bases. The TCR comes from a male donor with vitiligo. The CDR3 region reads CASSGDRSHSYEQYF. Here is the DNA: TGTGCCAGCAGTGGGGACAGATCACACTCCTACGAGCAGTACTTC.